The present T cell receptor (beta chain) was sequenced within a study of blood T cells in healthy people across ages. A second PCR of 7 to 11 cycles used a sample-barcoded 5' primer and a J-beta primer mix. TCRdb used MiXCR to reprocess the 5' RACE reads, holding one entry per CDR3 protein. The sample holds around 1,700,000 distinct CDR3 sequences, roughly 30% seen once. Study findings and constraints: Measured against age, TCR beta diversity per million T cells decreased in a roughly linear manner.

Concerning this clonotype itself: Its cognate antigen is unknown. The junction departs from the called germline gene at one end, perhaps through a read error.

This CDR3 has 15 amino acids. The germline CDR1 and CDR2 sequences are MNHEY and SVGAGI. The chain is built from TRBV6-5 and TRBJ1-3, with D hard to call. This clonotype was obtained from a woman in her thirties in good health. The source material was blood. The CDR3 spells CTSSYSKSTGNTIYF. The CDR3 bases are TGTACCAGCAGTTACTCTAAGTCAACTGGAAACACCATATATTTT.